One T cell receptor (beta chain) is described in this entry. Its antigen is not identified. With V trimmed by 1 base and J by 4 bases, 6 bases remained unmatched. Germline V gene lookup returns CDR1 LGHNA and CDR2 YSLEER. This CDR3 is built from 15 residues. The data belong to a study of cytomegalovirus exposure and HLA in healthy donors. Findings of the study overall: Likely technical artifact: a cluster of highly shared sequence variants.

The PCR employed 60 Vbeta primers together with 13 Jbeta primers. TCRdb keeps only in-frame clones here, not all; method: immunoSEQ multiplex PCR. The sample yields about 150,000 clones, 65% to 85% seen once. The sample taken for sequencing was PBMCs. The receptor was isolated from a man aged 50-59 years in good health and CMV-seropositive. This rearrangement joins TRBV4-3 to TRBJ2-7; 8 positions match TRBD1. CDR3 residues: CASSQGAGGVYEQYF. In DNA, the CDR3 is TGCGCCAGCAGCCAAGGGGCAGGGGGCGTGTACGAGCAGTACTTC.